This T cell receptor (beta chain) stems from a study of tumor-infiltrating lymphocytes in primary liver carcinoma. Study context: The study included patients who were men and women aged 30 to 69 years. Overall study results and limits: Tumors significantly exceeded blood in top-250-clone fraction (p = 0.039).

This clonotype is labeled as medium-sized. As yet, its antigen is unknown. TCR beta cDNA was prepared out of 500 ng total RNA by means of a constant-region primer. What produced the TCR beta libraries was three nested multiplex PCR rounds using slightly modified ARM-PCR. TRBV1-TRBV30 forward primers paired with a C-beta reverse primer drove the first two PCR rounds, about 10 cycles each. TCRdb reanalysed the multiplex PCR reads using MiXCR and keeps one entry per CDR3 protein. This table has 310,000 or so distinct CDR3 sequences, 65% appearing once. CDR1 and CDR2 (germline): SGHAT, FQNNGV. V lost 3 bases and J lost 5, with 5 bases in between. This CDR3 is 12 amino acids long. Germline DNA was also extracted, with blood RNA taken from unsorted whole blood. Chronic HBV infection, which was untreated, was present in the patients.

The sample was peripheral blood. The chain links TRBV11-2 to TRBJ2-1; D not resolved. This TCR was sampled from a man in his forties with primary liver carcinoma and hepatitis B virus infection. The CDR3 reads CASSLLDNEQFF. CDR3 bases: TGTGCCAGCAGCTTGTTAGACAATGAGCAGTTCTTC. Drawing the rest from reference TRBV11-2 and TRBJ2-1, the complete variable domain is EAGVAQSPRYKIIEKRQSVAFWCNPISGHATLYWYQQILGQGPKLLIQFQNNGVVDDSQLPKDRFSAERLKGVDSTLKIQPAKLEDSAVYLCASSLLDNEQFFGPGTRLTVL.